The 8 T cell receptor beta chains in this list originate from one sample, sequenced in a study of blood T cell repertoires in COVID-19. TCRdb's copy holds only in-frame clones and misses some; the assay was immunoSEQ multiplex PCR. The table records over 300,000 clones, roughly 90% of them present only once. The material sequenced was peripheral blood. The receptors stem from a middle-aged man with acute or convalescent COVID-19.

CDR3 DNA sequence: TGTGCCGCAACCGGGACAGGGAGCACTGAAGCTTTCTTT. This gives the protein CAATGTGSTEAFF. The rearrangement links TRBV30 to TRBJ1-1, with TRBD1 identical over 9 bases. Germline assignment: CDR1 GTSNPN and CDR2 SVGIG (reference sequence). The CDR3 is 13 amino acids. V lost 8 bases, J lost 4 bases, and 8 bases stayed unmatched.

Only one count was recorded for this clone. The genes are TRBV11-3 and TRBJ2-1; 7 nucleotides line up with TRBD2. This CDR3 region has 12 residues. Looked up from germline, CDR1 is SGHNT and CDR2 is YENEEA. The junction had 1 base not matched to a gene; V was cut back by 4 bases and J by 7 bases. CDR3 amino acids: CASSWEGNEQFF. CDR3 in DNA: TGTGCCAGCAGCTGGGAGGGAAATGAGCAGTTCTTC.

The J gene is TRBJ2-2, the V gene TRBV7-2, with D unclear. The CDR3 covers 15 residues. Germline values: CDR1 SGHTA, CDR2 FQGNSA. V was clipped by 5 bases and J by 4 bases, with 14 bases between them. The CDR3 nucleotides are TGTGCCAGCAGCCAAAGGATGGGCAGCACCGGGGAGCTGTTTTTT. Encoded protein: CASSQRMGSTGELFF.

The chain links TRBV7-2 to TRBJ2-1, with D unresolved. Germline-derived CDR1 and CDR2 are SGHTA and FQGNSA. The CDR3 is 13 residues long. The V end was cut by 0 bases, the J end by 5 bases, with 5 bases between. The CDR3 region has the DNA TGTGCCAGCAGCTTAGCGGGCCACAATGAGCAGTTCTTC. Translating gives CASSLAGHNEQFF.

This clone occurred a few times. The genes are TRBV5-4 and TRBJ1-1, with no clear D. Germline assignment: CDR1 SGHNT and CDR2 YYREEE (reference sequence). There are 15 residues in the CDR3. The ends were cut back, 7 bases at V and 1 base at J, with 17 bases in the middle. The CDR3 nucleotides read TGTGCCAGCGCCGTTAACCCCCGGGGGAACACTGAAGCTTTCTTT. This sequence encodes CASAVNPRGNTEAFF.

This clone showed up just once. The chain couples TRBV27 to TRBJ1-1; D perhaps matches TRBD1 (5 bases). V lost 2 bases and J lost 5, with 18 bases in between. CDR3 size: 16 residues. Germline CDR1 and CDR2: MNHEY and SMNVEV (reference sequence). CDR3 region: CASSLVFLGGETEAFF. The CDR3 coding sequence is TGTGCCAGCAGTTTAGTATTTCTGGGGGGGGAGACTGAAGCTTTCTTT.

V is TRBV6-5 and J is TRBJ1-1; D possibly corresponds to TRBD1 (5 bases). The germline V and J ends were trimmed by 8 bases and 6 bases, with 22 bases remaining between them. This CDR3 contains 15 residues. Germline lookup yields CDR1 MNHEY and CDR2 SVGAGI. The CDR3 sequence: CASAPRGGSFAEAFF. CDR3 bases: TGTGCCAGCGCTCCACGGGGGGGGAGCTTTGCTGAAGCTTTCTTT.

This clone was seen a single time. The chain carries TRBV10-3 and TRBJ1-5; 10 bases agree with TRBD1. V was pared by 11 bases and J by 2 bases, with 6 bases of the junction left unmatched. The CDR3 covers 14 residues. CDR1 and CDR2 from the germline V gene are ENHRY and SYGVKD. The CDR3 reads CASTGTGGNQPQHF. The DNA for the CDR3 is TGTGCCTCTACTGGGACAGGGGGCAATCAGCCCCAGCATTTT.